The clone carrying this T cell receptor (beta chain) has only one observation. V was pared by 5 bases and J by 4 bases, with 11 bases of the junction left unmatched. CDR1 SEHNR and CDR2 FQNEAQ come from the germline V gene (reference sequence). The CDR3 loop spans 16 amino acids. All of the isolated RNA was reverse transcribed, so expressed TCRB transcripts were sequenced. Naive, central memory and regulatory T cell samples averaged around 3.9 million immunoSEQ reads each. This table comes from immunoSEQ multiplex PCR, and its TCRdb copy is limited to in-frame clones, with some not included. Of 200,000 to 300,000 clones listed, around a quarter are singletons. Every participating donor gave one draw, a heparinised blood sample averaging roughly 100 mL. The sample comes from a study of beta chain features in type 1 diabetes.

Sequencing was carried out using central memory CD4+ T cells from blood. The rearrangement joins TRBV7-9 to TRBJ2-1, with 7 positions matching TRBD2. This receptor was obtained from a man younger than 45 in good health. The DNA of the CDR3 is TGTGCCAGCAGCGGGGGGACGACTAGCAGATACAATGAGCAGTTCTTC. Translated: CASSGGTTSRYNEQFF.